A single sample is the source of the 21 T cell receptor beta chains below, sequenced in a study of T cell responses to AZD1222 COVID-19 vaccine. Clones were read by immunoSEQ multiplex PCR, and TCRdb kept only the in-frame ones, dropping some. Here the sample spans over 100,000 clones, approximately 83% being singletons. Sample: peripheral blood, taken on day 0 of AZD1222 vaccination. The receptor source for this set is an adult in good health.

V gene TRBV24-1 combines with J gene TRBJ2-3; D might be TRBD1 or TRBD2, each matching 5 bases. Trimming took off 3 bases at V and 6 bases at J, with 15 bases between the two ends. The CDR3 totals 15 residues. Germline CDR1 KGHDR, CDR2 SFDVKD. Here the CDR3 DNA reads TGTGCCACCAGTGATCGGGGACGGGGTGCGGATACGCAGTATTTT. Translation gives CATSDRGRGADTQYF.

V usage is TRBV6-5 and J usage is TRBJ2-7, with D maybe TRBD2 (6 bases). Germline CDR1 is MNHEY and CDR2 is SVGAGI. The CDR3 is 14 residues long. V was clipped by 11 bases and J by 0 bases, with 17 bases between them. The CDR3 sequence is CASGGVEISYEQYF. The CDR3 nucleotides are TGTGCCTCTGGAGGGGTGGAGATCTCCTACGAGCAGTACTTC.

The count of this clone is one. The chain carries TRBV7-2 and TRBJ2-7; 7 positions match TRBD1. J lost 0 bases, V lost 4 bases, and 3 bases had no gene match. The CDR3 extends over 14 amino acids. The germline CDR1 and CDR2 sequences are SGHTA and FQGNSA. The CDR3 spells CASSSGQYSYEQYF. In nucleotides, the CDR3 is TGTGCCAGCAGCTCGGGACAGTACTCCTACGAGCAGTACTTC.

V is TRBV7-6 and J is TRBJ2-7; possibly TRBD1 for D (5 bases). CDR3 length: 14 residues. The V end lost 2 bases, the J end lost 4 bases, and 12 bases lay between the germline ends. In germline, CDR1 is SGHVS, CDR2 FNYEAQ. CDR3 DNA: TGTGCCAGCAGCTTAAACGCCAGGGCATACGAGCAGTACTTC. The encoded protein is CASSLNARAYEQYF.

The count of this clone is one. The chain has TRBV7-9 and TRBJ2-1; a possible D gene is TRBD2 (5 bases). Germline V gene lookup returns CDR1 SEHNR and CDR2 FQNEAQ (reference sequence). The V end lost 5 bases, the J end lost 6 bases, and 14 bases lay between the germline ends. The CDR3 is 14 residues long. CDR3 in amino acids: CASSRGFGGNEQFF. Written as DNA, the CDR3 is TGTGCCAGCAGCCGAGGGTTTGGCGGCAATGAGCAGTTCTTC. Filled out from reference TRBV7-9 and TRBJ2-1, the complete variable domain reads DTGVSQNPRHKITKRGQNVTFRCDPISEHNRLYWYRQTLGQGPEFLTYFQNEAQLEKSRLLSDRFSAERPKGSFSTLEIQRTEQGDSAMYLCASSRGFGGNEQFFGPGTRLTVL.

The genes are TRBV6-5 and TRBJ2-5, with 10 positions matching TRBD1. The CDR3 is made up of 14 amino acids. With 6 bases clipped from V and 4 bases from J, the junction kept 5 bases outside the gene matches. CDR1 is MNHEY and CDR2 is SVGAGI in the germline V gene. The CDR3 sequence is CASRDRGGRETQYF. Here the CDR3 DNA reads TGTGCCAGCAGGGACAGGGGGGGCCGAGAGACCCAGTACTTC.

This clone showed up just once. This chain links TRBV2 with TRBJ1-5, with TRBD1 matching 7 bases. The V segment lost 5 bases and the J segment 6 bases; nucleotides outside the gene matches: 7. Germline CDR1 reads SNHLY; CDR2 reads FYNNEI. The CDR3 contains 14 residues. The CDR3 loop reads CASSLQGRGQPQHF. Written as DNA, the CDR3 is TGTGCCAGCAGTTTACAGGGGAGGGGTCAGCCCCAGCATTTT.

V usage is TRBV19 and J usage is TRBJ1-5; D gene ambiguous. Germline V gives CDR1 LNHDA, CDR2 SQIVND (reference sequence). The CDR3 has 13 amino acids. V was clipped by 5 bases and J by 3 bases, with 8 bases between them. CDR3 in amino acids: CASSPRYNQPQHF. CDR3 bases: TGTGCCAGTAGTCCCCGGTACAATCAGCCCCAGCATTTT.

The rearrangement uses TRBV7-9 and TRBJ2-7; tentatively, D is TRBD1 (6 bases). Germline V gene data show CDR1 as SEHNR and CDR2 as FQNEAQ (reference sequence). Trimming took off 10 bases at V and 4 bases at J, with 11 bases between the two ends. The CDR3 has 11 residues. CDR3 loop: CATRQGYEQYF. In DNA form, the CDR3 reads TGTGCCACTCGCCAGGGGTACGAGCAGTACTTC.

The chain recombines TRBV28 with TRBJ2-7, with 7 bases that match TRBD1. Losses at the gene ends were 7 bases for V and 5 bases for J; bases not matched to a gene: 8. The germline V gene encodes CDR1 MDHEN and CDR2 SYDVKM. This CDR3 is 13 amino acids long. CDR3 nucleotide sequence: TGTGCCAGCACAAGACAGGGTCTCCACGAGCAGTACTTC. Protein product: CASTRQGLHEQYF.

The chain combines TRBV28 with TRBJ2-7; D is tentatively TRBD1 or TRBD2 (6 bases each). CDR1 is MDHEN and CDR2 is SYDVKM in the germline V gene. V shed 8 bases and J shed 5 bases, with 19 bases lying between them. CDR3 length equals 14 residues. The CDR3, as DNA: TGTGCCAGCGGTACGTGGGGGGCTACCAACGAGCAGTACTTC. This encodes CASGTWGATNEQYF.

This chain joins TRBV6-1 and TRBJ1-3, with 8 bases fitting TRBD1. CDR1 is MNHNS, CDR2 SASEGT, per germline. The CDR3 length is 16 residues. Losses at the gene ends were 0 bases for V and 2 bases for J; bases not matched to a gene: 3. The CDR3, as DNA: TGTGCCAGCAGTGAAGCGGACAGGGTCACTGGAAACACCATATATTTT. This encodes CASSEADRVTGNTIYF.

J is TRBJ1-5 and V is TRBV7-9; tentatively, D is TRBD1 (5 bases). CDR3 length: 13 amino acids. CDR1 is SEHNR, CDR2 FQNEAQ, per germline (reference sequence). Trimming stripped 4 bases from V and 5 bases from J, with 9 bases between. Written as DNA, the CDR3 is TGTGCCAGCAGCTCCCAGGGCCATCAGCCCCAGCATTTT. Encoded protein: CASSSQGHQPQHF.

Here the CDR3 DNA reads TGTGCCAGCAGACCGGGTACTAACTATGGCTACACCTTC. The encoded protein is CASRPGTNYGYTF. The chain carries TRBV6-5 and TRBJ1-2; D gene ambiguous. The germline V gene encodes CDR1 MNHEY and CDR2 SVGAGI. This CDR3 spans 13 amino acids. Trimming left V 6 bases short and J 0 bases short, with 8 bases between.

V and J are TRBV7-9 and TRBJ2-7, with 12 nucleotides matching TRBD2. This CDR3 region has 16 residues. V dropped 1 base and J dropped 0; count of bases not matched to a gene: 1. Per germline, CDR1 SEHNR and CDR2 FQNEAQ (reference sequence). Here the CDR3 reads CASSLGLAGASYEQYF. The CDR3 bases are TGTGCCAGCAGCTTAGGACTAGCGGGGGCCTCCTACGAGCAGTACTTC. Full variable domain (outside the CDR3, taken from reference TRBV7-9 and TRBJ2-7): DTGVSQNPRHKITKRGQNVTFRCDPISEHNRLYWYRQTLGQGPEFLTYFQNEAQLEKSRLLSDRFSAERPKGSFSTLEIQRTEQGDSAMYLCASSLGLAGASYEQYFGPGTRLTVT.

The V call is TRBV6-5, the J call TRBJ1-5, with TRBD1 identical over 7 bases. The V and J ends lost 6 bases and 5 bases, in that order; junction bases with no gene match: 4. Germline CDR1 and CDR2: MNHEY and SVGAGI. The CDR3 contains 13 residues. As DNA, the CDR3 is TGTGCCAGCAGGAGGGGGCAGGATCAGCCCCAGCATTTT. Translating gives CASRRGQDQPQHF.

This chain uses TRBV29-1 with TRBJ2-6, with 7 positions matching TRBD2. The V and J ends lost 3 bases and 4 bases, in that order; junction bases with no gene match: 3. The CDR3 runs 14 residues. Germline CDR1 SQVTM, CDR2 ANQGSEA. The CDR3 sequence: CSVDGGSGANVLTF. The CDR3 DNA reads as TGCAGCGTTGACGGCGGGAGCGGGGCCAACGTCCTGACTTTC.

The chain combines TRBV9 with TRBJ1-1; TRBD1 aligns across 7 bases. Germline V CDR1 and CDR2: SGDLS, YYNGEE. V shed 5 bases and J 1 base; nucleotides not matched to a gene: 8. CDR3 size: 15 residues. The chain's CDR3 is CASRAQGSANTEAFF. In nucleotides, the CDR3 is TGTGCCAGCAGAGCACAGGGGTCCGCGAACACTGAAGCTTTCTTT.

The chain couples TRBV7-2 to TRBJ1-3; D perhaps matches TRBD1 (6 bases). The CDR3 covers 16 residues. V was trimmed by 5 bases and J by 3 bases, leaving 17 bases between them. CDR1 and CDR2 from the germline V gene are SGHTA and FQGNSA. The CDR3 reads CASSIPRGLFGNTIYF. CDR3 coding DNA: TGTGCCAGCAGCATCCCCAGGGGTCTCTTTGGAAACACCATATATTTT.

In its sample, this clone was seen many times. The chain has TRBV7-9 and TRBJ2-1; tentatively, D is TRBD1 (6 bases). The V end was cut by 4 bases, the J end by 10 bases, with 20 bases between. CDR3 length: 15 amino acids. Germline V gene lookup returns CDR1 SEHNR and CDR2 FQNEAQ (reference sequence). This CDR3 reads CASSYTGSTEREQFF. For the CDR3, the DNA is TGTGCCAGCAGCTATACAGGGTCCACAGAGCGCGAGCAGTTCTTC.

The chain couples TRBV5-1 to TRBJ1-2; D not certain. Germline V CDR1 and CDR2: SGHRS, YFSETQ. V lost 0 bases to trimming and J lost 0 bases, with 15 bases between them. The CDR3 has 17 amino acids. CDR3 residues: CASSLAPIRLANYGYTF. The CDR3 bases are TGCGCCAGCAGCTTGGCCCCGATACGTTTAGCTAACTATGGCTACACCTTC.